This paragraph reports one T cell receptor (beta chain). Within the sample, other DNA sequences also encode this same CDR3. These data come from a study of blood T cell repertoires in COVID-19. Study in general: PBMCs, B-cell-depleted T cells, or T cells provided the cDNA or gDNA that made up the material.

This CDR3 contains 14 residues. CDR1 is MDHEN, CDR2 SYDVKM, per germline. The germline V and J ends were trimmed by 1 base and 4 bases, with 10 bases remaining between them. Per the authors' pipeline: Estimated nucleated cell counts came from reference gene primer amplification. TCRdb keeps only in-frame clones here, not all; method: immunoSEQ multiplex PCR. V and J calls and clone size follow that table, whereas D and trimming were derived from the DNA. The table has 250,000 to 300,000 clones, about 86% seen once; the top ten hold approximately 12%. This TCR derives from a woman aged 25-40 years with COVID-19, enrolled during active disease. The genes are TRBV28 and TRBJ1-2, with D possibly matching TRBD1 (6 bases). Sequencing was carried out using peripheral blood. This CDR3 reads CASSLSRGGYGYTF. In nucleotides, the CDR3 is TGTGCCAGCAGTTTATCCAGGGGTGGCTATGGCTACACCTTC.